The rows below give T cell receptor beta chains drawn from one sample of a study of beta chain features in type 1 diabetes. The table came from immunoSEQ multiplex PCR; TCRdb's copy has only in-frame clones and leaves some out. This sample has some 150,000 clones, with about 44% found just once. Material for sequencing was Tregs from blood. The receptors were sampled from a man aged 18 to 30 in good health. Each CDR3 is given with its conserved first and last residue. The D gene is left open where the match is weak. Size is omitted from some rows. Given values are once, few, many or a class for expanded clones.

-	TRBV2	13	-	TRBJ2-3	CASRGGSTDTQYF
TRBD1	TRBV29-1	14	-	TRBJ2-7	CSVGPRTGSLEQYF
TRBD2	TRBV27	15	-	TRBJ2-7	CASSLTSGAAYEQYF
-	TRBV5-5	15	-	TRBJ1-2	CASSSRQRPEHGYTF
-	TRBV28	15	-	TRBJ2-7	CASSAAGEGSYEQYF
-	TRBV7-9	13	-	TRBJ1-5	CASSLALGGPQHF
TRBD2	TRBV6-1	16	-	TRBJ2-7	CASSEMPSGGATEQYF
TRBD1	TRBV28	15	-	TRBJ1-6	CASRDRTGWSSPLHF
-	TRBV30	16	-	TRBJ1-4	CAWSEAKRATVSKLFF
-	TRBV18	12	-	TRBJ2-7	CASSSVSYEQYF
-	TRBV7-3	13	few	TRBJ2-7	CASSLTGGYEQYF
-	TRBV30	13	-	TRBJ1-5	CAWSWTANQPQHF
-	TRBV7-9	16	few	TRBJ2-4	CASSFLEGLAKNIQYF
-	TRBV7-2	15	-	TRBJ2-5	CASSLVRARQETQYF
TRBD2	TRBV7-2	15	-	TRBJ2-2	CASRRVAGAIGELFF
TRBD1	TRBV18	13	-	TRBJ2-5	CASSRGTEETQYF
-	TRBV4-1	16	-	TRBJ1-5	CASSQAGRGLNQPQHF
TRBD2	TRBV28	14	-	TRBJ2-7	CASRGTNPPYEQYF
-	TRBV5-1	12	-	TRBJ1-2	CASGAGNYGYTF
TRBD2	TRBV7-2	16	few	TRBJ2-5	CASSKNEASGGETQYF
TRBD2	TRBV5-1	12	-	TRBJ2-3	CASSQGLNTQYF
-	TRBV30	14	-	TRBJ2-7	CAWSVGGLGYEQYF
TRBD2	TRBV19	21	-	TRBJ2-3	CASSMDNKLAALIFRTDTQYF
TRBD1	TRBV6-1	15	-	TRBJ1-2	CASSEYRGLDYGYTF
TRBD1	TRBV5-6	15	-	TRBJ1-2	CASSLQGQGYYGYTF
TRBD1	TRBV10-3	14	few	TRBJ1-2	CAISEQGANYGYTF
-	TRBV5-1	13	once	TRBJ1-1	CASSPSERTEAFF
-	TRBV4-3	12	-	TRBJ1-2	CASSQYNYGYTF
TRBD1	TRBV27	15	few	TRBJ1-6	CASSFRQGAGSPLHF
-	TRBV15	13	-	TRBJ2-2	CATSQRLTGELFF
-	TRBV6-6	12	few	TRBJ2-7	CASRKDRHEQYF
-	TRBV6-5	13	-	TRBJ1-2	CASSLTGYYGYTF
-	TRBV19	12	-	TRBJ2-1	CASRTVYNEQFF
-	TRBV7-2	16	-	TRBJ2-5	CASSLPVDSSQETQYF
-	TRBV6-6	12	few	TRBJ2-1	CASSGTWSEQFF
-	TRBV6-6	11	-	TRBJ2-1	CASSYLDEQFF
-	TRBV29-1	11	few	TRBJ1-1	CSVGKGGGVFF
TRBD1	TRBV4-3	14	few	TRBJ1-1	CASSVDRGQGVAFF
-	TRBV10-3	14	few	TRBJ2-5	CAISESRGQETQYF
-	TRBV7-3	13	-	TRBJ1-2	CASSLIPGSGYTF
TRBD1	TRBV28	16	few	TRBJ1-1	CASSRGQGEVNTEAFF
TRBD1	TRBV11-2	14	-	TRBJ2-3	CASSLDRGTDTQYF
TRBD1	TRBV19	14	-	TRBJ1-2	CASSIGGGNYGYTF
TRBD2	TRBV30	13	-	TRBJ2-3	CAQAGGGSDTQYF
TRBD1	TRBV27	15	few	TRBJ2-7	CASSLEPGQFYEQYF
TRBD2	TRBV29-1	15	-	TRBJ2-3	CSVRGLAGDTDTQYF
-	TRBV4-2	13	-	TRBJ2-7	CASSQEATYEQYF